The 7 T cell receptor beta chains below were found in one sample sequenced in a study of brain T cells in children with intractable seizures. TCRdb's copy holds only in-frame clones and misses some; the assay was immunoSEQ multiplex PCR. The sample records 95,000 to 120,000 clones, 94% being singletons. The input for sequencing was peripheral blood, taken at surgery. The receptors here all came from a boy under three years old with hemimegalencephaly and intractable seizures.

V and J are TRBV10-3 and TRBJ1-2, with 9 bases lining up with TRBD1. V gave up 6 bases and J gave up 5 bases; unmatched junction bases: 16. CDR3 length equals 17 residues. Germline lookup yields CDR1 ENHRY and CDR2 SYGVKD. CDR3 nucleotides: TGTGCCATCAGCCCAAGGGGGACAGGGTCGGTGGGTTATGGCTACACCTTC. Its translation: CAISPRGTGSVGYGYTF.

The chain joins TRBV19 to TRBJ2-6; 8 nucleotides align to TRBD2. V lost 2 bases to trimming and J lost 0 bases; unmatched junction nucleotides: 3. The CDR3 spans 17 residues. Germline CDR1 is LNHDA and CDR2 is SQIVND (reference sequence). CDR3: CASSIIAGSSGANVLTF. CDR3 DNA sequence: TGTGCCAGTAGTATAATAGCGGGAAGCTCTGGGGCCAACGTCCTGACTTTC. The whole variable domain, remainder taken from reference TRBV19 and TRBJ2-6, is DGGITQSPKYLFRKEGQNVTLSCEQNLNHDAMYWYRQDPGQGLRLIYYSQIVNDFQKGDIAEGYSVSREKKESFPLTVTSAQKNPTAFYLCASSIIAGSSGANVLTFGAGSRLTVL.

This chain uses TRBV3-1 (or the pseudogene TRBV3-2) with TRBJ2-3; 10 nucleotides agree with TRBD2. Germline trimming cut 5 bases from V and 2 bases from J; bases unmatched to any gene: 16. This CDR3 has 19 residues. Per germline, CDR1 LGHDT and CDR2 YNNKEL (reference sequence). The CDR3 nucleotides are TGTGCCAGCAGCTTTTGGGGGGGAAGGCTAGCGGGAGTCACAGATACGCAGTATTTT. This gives the protein CASSFWGGRLAGVTDTQYF.

The chain joins TRBV5-6 to TRBJ2-6, with unresolved D. The CDR3 extends over 16 amino acids. Trimming pared 4 bases from V and 1 base from J, leaving 12 bases between. Germline loops: CDR1 SGHDT, CDR2 YYEEEE. CDR3 residues: CASSPPRVSGANVLTF. CDR3 bases: TGTGCCAGCAGCCCTCCCCGCGTATCTGGGGCCAACGTCCTGACTTTC.

The CDR3 reads CASSFPPDSPLHF. The DNA for the CDR3 is TGTGCCAGCAGTTTCCCGCCAGATTCACCCCTCCACTTT. The rearrangement links TRBV28 to TRBJ1-6; D unclear. The CDR3 runs 13 residues. With 3 bases removed from V and 8 bases from J, the gap between germline ends came to 8 bases. Germline V gives CDR1 MDHEN, CDR2 SYDVKM.

The chain combines TRBV28 with TRBJ1-6; D possibly corresponds to TRBD1 (5 bases). This CDR3 comprises 14 residues. Trimming took 4 bases from V and 6 from J, leaving 10 bases between them. Per germline, CDR1 MDHEN and CDR2 SYDVKM. CDR3 bases: TGTGCCAGCAGTTGGGGTGGGGGTAATTCACCCCTCCACTTT. Protein sequence: CASSWGGGNSPLHF. Using reference TRBV28 and TRBJ1-6 for the parts outside the CDR3, the full variable domain is DVKVTQSSRYLVKRTGEKVFLECVQDMDHENMFWYRQDPGLGLRLIYFSYDVKMKEKGDIPEGYSVSREKKERFSLILESASTNQTSMYLCASSWGGGNSPLHFGNGTRLTVT.

DNA for the CDR3: TGTGCCAGCAGTTTATTGGGGGGGCCCTTAACCCGGGAGCAGTTCTTC. Translating gives CASSLLGGPLTREQFF. The chain combines TRBV27 with TRBJ2-1; perhaps TRBD2 as D (7 bases). The V gene lost 1 base and the J gene lost 10 bases, with 20 bases spanning the gap. The length of the CDR3 is 16 residues. The germline V gene encodes CDR1 MNHEY and CDR2 SMNVEV (reference sequence).